The 23 T cell receptor beta chains listed next were all sequenced from one sample in a study of T cell responses to AZD1222 COVID-19 vaccine. The data were produced by immunoSEQ multiplex PCR, yet TCRdb's version contains in-frame clones alone and is incomplete. The sample contains tens of thousands of clones, roughly 89% of which appear only once. Sequences were derived from peripheral blood, sampled on day 0 of MenACWY control vaccination. These receptors all stem from an adult in good health.

The chain links TRBV7-9 to TRBJ2-3; D not resolved. The CDR3 length is 15 residues. The germline V gene has CDR1 SEHNR and CDR2 FQNEAQ (reference sequence). Trimming cost V 3 bases and J 0 bases, with 10 bases left between them. CDR3 sequence (DNA): TGTGCCAGCAGCTTTCGGACGGCTAGCACAGATACGCAGTATTTT. It specifies CASSFRTASTDTQYF.

V and J are TRBV28 and TRBJ1-6, with a tentative D call TRBD1 (6 bases). CDR3 length: 17 amino acids. The V gene's germline CDR1 is MDHEN and CDR2 SYDVKM. The germline V and J ends were trimmed by 2 bases and 5 bases, with 16 bases remaining between them. CDR3 region: CASSLLPQGVNNSPLHF. The CDR3 nucleotides read TGTGCCAGCAGTTTACTCCCACAGGGCGTCAATAATTCACCCCTCCACTTT. Variable domain in full (rest from reference TRBV28 and TRBJ1-6): DVKVTQSSRYLVKRTGEKVFLECVQDMDHENMFWYRQDPGLGLRLIYFSYDVKMKEKGDIPEGYSVSREKKERFSLILESASTNQTSMYLCASSLLPQGVNNSPLHFGNGTRLTVT.

The J gene is TRBJ1-2, the V gene TRBV20-1; 7 bases fit TRBD1. From germline, CDR1 is DFQATT and CDR2 SNEGSKA (reference sequence). Germline trimming cut 3 bases from V and 6 bases from J; bases unmatched to any gene: 7. CDR3 length: 13 residues. For the CDR3, the DNA is TGCAGTGCTAGTGGACAGGCCCCGGATGGCTACACCTTC. Its protein product is CSASGQAPDGYTF.

This chain joins TRBV2 and TRBJ2-7, with 13 nucleotides matching TRBD2. The J segment lost 4 bases and the V segment lost 7 bases, leaving 4 bases of the junction unmatched. The CDR3 totals 14 residues. Germline V gene lookup returns CDR1 SNHLY and CDR2 FYNNEI. Here the CDR3 DNA reads TGTGCCAGCATAGGGACTAGCGGGGTTTACGAGCAGTACTTC. This codes for CASIGTSGVYEQYF. The entire variable domain, with the rest obtained from reference TRBV2 and TRBJ2-7, is as follows: EPEVTQTPSHQVTQMGQEVILRCVPISNHLYFYWYRQILGQKVEFLVSFYNNEISEKSEIFDDQFSVERPDGSNFTLKIRSTKLEDSAMYFCASIGTSGVYEQYFGPGTRLTVT.

V is TRBV10-3 and J is TRBJ1-4, with TRBD1 matching 7 bases. CDR3 length equals 13 residues. The trim removed 6 bases at V and 8 bases at J, leaving 6 bases unmatched. CDR1 is ENHRY, CDR2 SYGVKD, per germline. For the CDR3, the DNA is TGTGCCATCAGGGGGACAGAGTTGGAAAAACTGTTTTTT. This translates into CAIRGTELEKLFF.

The chain combines TRBV5-1 with TRBJ1-4, with D maybe TRBD1 (5 bases). Germline-derived CDR1 and CDR2 are SGHRS and YFSETQ. The CDR3 runs 15 residues. V dropped 4 bases and J dropped 7 bases, with 17 bases sitting between them. The CDR3 sequence is CASSLFAGDSEKLFF. CDR3 sequence (DNA): TGCGCCAGCAGCCTATTTGCGGGGGATAGTGAAAAACTGTTTTTT.

The chain joins TRBV10-3 to TRBJ2-2; the D is unclear. Germline V gene sequence: CDR1 ENHRY, CDR2 SYGVKD. V lost 6 bases to trimming and J lost 6 bases, with 11 bases between them. CDR3 length: 13 amino acids. This CDR3 is CAIRFKGPGELFF. The CDR3 region has the DNA TGTGCCATCAGGTTCAAGGGTCCCGGGGAGCTGTTTTTT.

The rearrangement links TRBV4-1 to TRBJ1-4; D call uncertain. The germline V gene encodes CDR1 MGHRA and CDR2 YSYEKL. This CDR3 spans 13 amino acids. Between the trimmed V and J ends, which lost 0 bases and 10 bases, there was a span of 9 bases. CDR3 in amino acids: CASSQDNRRKLFF. CDR3 nucleotides: TGCGCCAGCAGCCAAGATAATAGGCGAAAACTGTTTTTT.

In DNA form, the CDR3 reads TGCGCCAGCAGTCAACGACAGGGGTCTTGCGATCAGCCCCAGCATTTT. Its translation is CASSQRQGSCDQPQHF. The V and J genes are TRBV23-1 and TRBJ1-5, with 8 bases lining up with TRBD1. TRBV23-1 is identified as an open reading frame with a role that is uncertain. The CDR3 has 16 amino acids. The J segment lost 5 bases and the V segment lost 2 bases, leaving 8 bases of the junction unmatched.

V usage is TRBV28 and J usage is TRBJ2-7, with D perhaps TRBD1 (6 bases). V was clipped by 5 bases and J by 1 base, with 12 bases between them. CDR3 length equals 14 residues. Looked up from germline, CDR1 is MDHEN and CDR2 is SYDVKM. DNA for the CDR3: TGTGCCAGCAGTCCTCAGGGGATATCCTACGAGCAGTACTTC. This codes for CASSPQGISYEQYF.

The genes are TRBV27 and TRBJ2-7; no clear D. The V end was cut by 5 bases, the J end by 0 bases, with 11 bases between. Germline CDR1 MNHEY, CDR2 SMNVEV (reference sequence). The CDR3 contains 14 residues. The CDR3 coding sequence is TGTGCCAGCAGTCCACGAGCCGACTCCTACGAGCAGTACTTC. As protein: CASSPRADSYEQYF.

The rearrangement links TRBV28 to TRBJ1-2; D remains unclear. Germline V gene lookup returns CDR1 MDHEN and CDR2 SYDVKM. CDR3 length equals 13 residues. V dropped 2 bases and J dropped 3 bases, with 7 bases sitting between them. CDR3 nucleotides: TGTGCCAGCAGTTTAATGCAGGACTATGGCTACACCTTC. Translating it yields CASSLMQDYGYTF.

The chain links TRBV4-1 to TRBJ1-2, with D hard to call. Germline V lookup: CDR1 MGHRA, CDR2 YSYEKL. V lost 7 bases and J lost 7, with 7 bases in between. The CDR3 consists of 10 residues. In nucleotides, the CDR3 is TGCGCCAGCAACGAGGGTGGCTACACCTTC. Translation: CASNEGGYTF.

The chain recombines TRBV4-1 with TRBJ2-7; a weak D match, TRBD1 (6 bases). Trimming left V 0 bases short and J 2 bases short, with 8 bases between. This CDR3 region has 14 residues. CDR1 and CDR2 (germline): MGHRA, YSYEKL. As DNA, the CDR3 is TGCGCCAGCAGCCAAGAGACAGGTCCCTACGAGCAGTACTTC. Translated, it gives CASSQETGPYEQYF.

Of note for this clone: The identical CDR3 is also encoded by other nucleotide sequences in the sample. The chain recombines TRBV18 with TRBJ1-4; perhaps TRBD1 as D (5 bases). Trimming cost V 2 bases and J 4 bases, with 5 bases left between them. The CDR3 runs to 13 residues. Per germline, CDR1 KGHSH and CDR2 LQKENI. The CDR3 nucleotides are TGTGCCAGCTCACCAGGGGGTAATGAAAAACTGTTTTTT. It codes for CASSPGGNEKLFF.

This clone appeared a single time. The chain couples TRBV3-1 (or the pseudogene TRBV3-2) to TRBJ1-1, with unresolved D. V lost 7 bases to trimming and J lost 1 base, with 13 bases between them. This CDR3 is built from 14 residues. The germline CDR1 and CDR2 sequences are LGHDT and YNNKEL (reference sequence). CDR3 DNA sequence: TGTGCCAGCAAGAGTGGGTATGGGAACACTGAAGCTTTCTTT. The encoded protein is CASKSGYGNTEAFF.

The chain is built from TRBV5-5 and TRBJ2-7, with TRBD1 identical over 9 bases. The CDR3 totals 15 residues. Germline CDR1 SGHKS, CDR2 YYEKEE (reference sequence). V gave up 4 bases and J gave up 7 bases; unmatched junction bases: 12. The CDR3 loop is CASSPHGQGPEEQYF. The CDR3 DNA reads as TGTGCCAGCAGCCCGCATGGACAGGGGCCCGAAGAGCAGTACTTC.

The chain recombines TRBV6-6 with TRBJ2-1; the match to TRBD2 covers 9 bases. Losses at the gene ends were 7 bases for V and 3 bases for J; bases not matched to a gene: 4. CDR1 is MNHNY and CDR2 is SVGAGI in the germline V gene (reference sequence). CDR3 length: 14 amino acids. The DNA for the CDR3 is TGTGCCAGCATCACTAGCGGGCTCTACAATGAGCAGTTCTTC. Encoded protein: CASITSGLYNEQFF.

This clone has only one observation. The V and J genes are TRBV28 and TRBJ1-5; D gene unclear. The ends were cut back, 5 bases at V and 3 bases at J, with 14 bases in the middle. Per the germline V gene, CDR1 is MDHEN and CDR2 is SYDVKM. This CDR3 is built from 15 residues. Here the CDR3 reads CASSPDKRFNQPQHF. The CDR3 DNA reads as TGTGCCAGCAGTCCCGACAAACGTTTCAATCAGCCCCAGCATTTT.

The chain has TRBV11-3 and TRBJ2-1; D is uncertain. Trimming shortened V by 5 bases and J by 5 bases, and 10 bases separated the two germline ends. This CDR3 spans 13 amino acids. Germline V gene data show CDR1 as SGHNT and CDR2 as YENEEA. The CDR3 here is CASSHGPDNEQFF. The CDR3 DNA is TGTGCCAGCAGCCATGGGCCAGACAATGAGCAGTTCTTC.

This chain joins TRBV13 and TRBJ1-1; 9 bases line up with TRBD1. The CDR3 consists of 16 residues. J was trimmed by 0 bases and V by 4 bases; bases with no gene match: 6. Looked up from germline, CDR1 is PRHDT and CDR2 is FYEKMQ (reference sequence). CDR3 sequence reads: CASSSRGQGLNTEAFF. The CDR3, as DNA: TGTGCCAGCAGCTCCAGGGGACAGGGATTGAACACTGAAGCTTTCTTT.

This chain connects TRBV7-3 to TRBJ2-2, with 8 bases aligning to TRBD1. Per germline, CDR1 SGHTA and CDR2 FQGTGA. The CDR3 totals 15 residues. The V gene end was trimmed by 5 bases and the J gene end by 1 base; junction bases not matched to a gene: 3. This CDR3 reads CASSAGTGNTGELFF. The CDR3 DNA follows: TGTGCCAGCAGCGCCGGGACAGGGAACACCGGGGAGCTGTTTTTT. Using reference TRBV7-3 and TRBJ2-2 for the parts outside the CDR3, the full variable domain is GAGVSQTPSNKVTEKGKYVELRCDPISGHTALYWYRQSLGQGPEFLIYFQGTGAADDSGLPNDRFFAVRPEGSVSTLKIQRTERGDSAVYLCASSAGTGNTGELFFGEGSRLTVL.

The rearrangement joins TRBV10-3 to TRBJ2-5; D remains ambiguous. V lost 2 bases to trimming and J lost 2 bases, with 9 bases between them. The CDR3 length is 14 residues. Germline V gene lookup returns CDR1 ENHRY and CDR2 SYGVKD. The CDR3 sequence is CAISEAGVQETQYF. CDR3 sequence (DNA): TGTGCCATCAGTGAGGCTGGGGTACAAGAGACCCAGTACTTC.